These 9 T cell receptor beta chains came from one sample sequenced in a study of cytomegalovirus exposure and HLA in healthy donors. This table comes from immunoSEQ multiplex PCR, and its TCRdb copy is limited to in-frame clones, with some not included. The table has over 200,000 clones, 90% seen once. The sample taken for sequencing was PBMCs. All receptors derive from a woman between 18 and 29 years old in good health and CMV-seronegative.

The gene calls are TRBV28 and TRBJ2-7, with 11 bases fitting TRBD2. In germline, CDR1 is MDHEN, CDR2 SYDVKM. The CDR3 is made up of 16 amino acids. V was pared by 6 bases and J by 0 bases, with 7 bases of the junction left unmatched. The CDR3 sequence: CASRGKLAGVSYEQYF. DNA of the CDR3: TGTGCCAGCAGGGGGAAACTAGCGGGGGTCTCCTACGAGCAGTACTTC. Variable domain in full (rest from reference TRBV28 and TRBJ2-7): DVKVTQSSRYLVKRTGEKVFLECVQDMDHENMFWYRQDPGLGLRLIYFSYDVKMKEKGDIPEGYSVSREKKERFSLILESASTNQTSMYLCASRGKLAGVSYEQYFGPGTRLTVT.

The chain combines TRBV4-3 with TRBJ1-1, with D perhaps matching TRBD1 (5 bases). V lost 3 bases to trimming and J lost 5 bases, with 10 bases between them. The CDR3 totals 13 residues. Germline values: CDR1 LGHNA, CDR2 YSLEER. DNA for the CDR3: TGCGCCAGCAGCCAGAACAGGTGGACTGAAGCTTTCTTT. Encoded protein: CASSQNRWTEAFF.

V usage is TRBV19 and J usage is TRBJ2-5, with no clear D. Germline V lookup: CDR1 LNHDA, CDR2 SQIVND (reference sequence). This CDR3 is built from 12 residues. Trimming stripped 3 bases from V and 3 bases from J, with 5 bases between. The CDR3 region is CASSIPEETQYF. The CDR3 DNA follows: TGTGCCAGTAGTATCCCGGAAGAGACCCAGTACTTC.

The V call is TRBV30, the J call TRBJ2-7; TRBD2 matches at 9 bases. Trimming removed 1 base from V and 2 bases from J; junction bases left unmatched: 9. Per the germline V gene, CDR1 is GTSNPN and CDR2 is SVGIG (reference sequence). This CDR3 spans 16 amino acids. CDR3 sequence (DNA): TGTGCCTGGAGTGGGGGAAGGACTAGCGTGACCTACGAGCAGTACTTC. As protein: CAWSGGRTSVTYEQYF.

This clone was observed once. The V gene is TRBV11-3, the J gene TRBJ2-3; 15 nucleotides line up with TRBD2. The CDR3 is made up of 18 amino acids. The V and J ends lost 4 bases and 2 bases, in that order; junction bases with no gene match: 7. CDR1 is SGHNT, CDR2 YENEEA, per germline. The CDR3 spells CASSWGTSGGSFTDTQYF. CDR3 sequence (DNA): TGTGCCAGCAGCTGGGGGACTAGCGGGGGGAGTTTCACAGATACGCAGTATTTT.

V usage is TRBV11-2 and J usage is TRBJ2-1, with 8 bases fitting TRBD1. With V trimmed by 5 bases and J by 2 bases, 8 bases remained unmatched. Germline CDR1 reads SGHAT; CDR2 reads FQNNGV. This CDR3 contains 16 residues. The CDR3 DNA sequence: TGTGCCAGCAGCAACAGGCTACAGGGGGCCTACAATGAGCAGTTCTTC. Encoded protein: CASSNRLQGAYNEQFF.

The gene calls are TRBV6-1 and TRBJ2-1; 9 nucleotides agree with TRBD2. The germline V gene encodes CDR1 MNHNS and CDR2 SASEGT. This CDR3 is built from 16 residues. V shed 0 bases, J shed 2 bases, and the junction held 2 bases outside the gene matches. In DNA, the CDR3 is TGTGCCAGCAGTGAAGCTGCGGGGGGGGCCTACAATGAGCAGTTCTTC. The encoded protein is CASSEAAGGAYNEQFF.

This chain connects TRBV5-1 to TRBJ1-1, with D unresolved. The CDR3 contains 14 residues. The V end lost 0 bases, the J end lost 1 base, and 7 bases lay between the germline ends. CDR1 and CDR2 from the germline V gene are SGHRS and YFSETQ. Here the CDR3 reads CASSLDRRNTEAFF. For the CDR3, the DNA is TGCGCCAGCAGCTTGGACAGAAGGAACACTGAAGCTTTCTTT.

This rearrangement joins TRBV10-3 to TRBJ1-1; D perhaps matches TRBD1 (5 bases). This CDR3 spans 15 amino acids. Trimming pared 0 bases from V and 4 bases from J, leaving 12 bases between. In germline, CDR1 is ENHRY, CDR2 SYGVKD. CDR3 DNA sequence: TGTGCCATCAGTGAGTCGGGGGGATCAGGCACTGAAGCTTTCTTT. This encodes CAISESGGSGTEAFF.